This record looks at one TCR beta chain sequence and its context. Germline V gene data show CDR1 as MNHEY and CDR2 as SVGAGI. The CDR3 has 15 amino acids. Trimming at V came to 0 bases and at J to 7 bases, leaving 1 base not matched to a gene. Original analysis: Amplifying reference gene primers gave estimates of nucleated cell counts. Assay: immunoSEQ multiplex PCR; the TCRdb copy retains only in-frame clones and omits some. D and trimming were read from the DNA, whereas the V and J calls and clone size are those reported in that table. The table includes some 53,000 clones, around 86% detected once. This record comes from a study of blood T cell repertoires in COVID-19.

The clonotype originates from a man in his 70s with acute or convalescent COVID-19. The chain employs TRBV6-5 and TRBJ2-1; 12 bases match TRBD2. The specimen was peripheral blood. This CDR3 reads CASSYSGTSGNEQFF. The CDR3 DNA sequence: TGTGCCAGCAGTTACTCGGGGACTAGCGGGAATGAGCAGTTCTTC.